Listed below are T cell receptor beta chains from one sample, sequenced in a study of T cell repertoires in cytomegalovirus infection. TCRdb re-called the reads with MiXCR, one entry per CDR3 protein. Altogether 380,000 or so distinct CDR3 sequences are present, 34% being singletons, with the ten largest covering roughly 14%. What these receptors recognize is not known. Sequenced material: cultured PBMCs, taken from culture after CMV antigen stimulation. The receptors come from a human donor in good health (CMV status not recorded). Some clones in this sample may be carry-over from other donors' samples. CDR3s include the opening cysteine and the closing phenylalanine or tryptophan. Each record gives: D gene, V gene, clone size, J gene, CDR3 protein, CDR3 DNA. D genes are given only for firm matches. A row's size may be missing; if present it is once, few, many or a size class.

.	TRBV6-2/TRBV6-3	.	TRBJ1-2	CASSDSPYGYTF	TGTGCCAGCAGCGACAGTCCTTATGGCTACACCTTC
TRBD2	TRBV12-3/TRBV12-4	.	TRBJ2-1	CASSFLAGVLNEQFF	TGTGCCAGCAGTTTTTTAGCGGGTGTCCTCAATGAGCAGTTCTTC
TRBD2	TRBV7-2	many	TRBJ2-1	CASSLVAGLLTNEQFF	TGTGCCAGCAGCTTAGTAGCGGGACTACTCACCAATGAGCAGTTCTTC
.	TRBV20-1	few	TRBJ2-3	CSASGGLADTQYF	TGCAGTGCTAGCGGCGGGTTAGCAGATACGCAGTATTTT
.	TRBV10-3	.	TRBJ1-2	CAISERGNGYTF	TGTGCCATCAGTGAGAGGGGGAATGGCTACACCTTC
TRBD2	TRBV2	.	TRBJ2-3	CASILMGVAGLQSTDTQYF	TGTGCCAGCATTCTAATGGGGGTAGCGGGGCTGCAGAGCACAGATACGCAGTATTTT
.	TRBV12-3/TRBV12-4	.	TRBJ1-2	CASSFPGTGGF	TGTGCCAGCAGTTTCCCCGGGACCGGCGGCTTC
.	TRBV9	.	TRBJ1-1	CASSRQFGARSTEAFF	TGTGCCAGCAGTAGACAGTTCGGGGCGAGGAGCACTGAAGCTTTCTTT
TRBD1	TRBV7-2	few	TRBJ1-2	CASSSRQGLYGYTF	TGTGCCAGCAGCTCCAGACAGGGGCTCTATGGCTACACCTTC
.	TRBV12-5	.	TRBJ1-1	CASGLGRDKPAFF	TGTGCTAGTGGTTTGGGACGAGACAAACCGGCTTTCTTT
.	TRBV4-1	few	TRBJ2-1	CASSPWTNEQFF	TGCGCCAGCAGCCCGTGGACCAATGAGCAGTTCTTC
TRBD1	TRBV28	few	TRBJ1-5	CASSLGQGNSNQPQHF	TGTGCCAGCAGTTTGGGACAGGGGAATAGCAATCAGCCCCAGCATTTT
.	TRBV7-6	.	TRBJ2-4	CASGPWDKNIQYF	TGTGCCTCAGGGCCGTGGGACAAAAACATTCAGTACTTC
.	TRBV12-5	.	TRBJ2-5	CASGLSPDSQRRETQYF	TGTGCTAGTGGTTTGTCCCCGGACAGTCAGCGTCGAGAGACCCAGTACTTC
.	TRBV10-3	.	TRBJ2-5	CAISESAAELEETQYF	TGTGCCATCAGTGAGTCAGCAGCGGAGCTCGAAGAGACCCAGTACTTC
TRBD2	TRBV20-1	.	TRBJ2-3	CSARKPGLAGVPPDTQYF	TGCAGTGCTAGGAAGCCGGGACTAGCGGGAGTGCCTCCAGATACGCAGTATTTT
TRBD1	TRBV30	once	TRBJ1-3	CACNTFRGATGGNTIYF	TGTGCCTGCAACACTTTTCGGGGGGCGACAGGGGGAAACACCATATATTTT
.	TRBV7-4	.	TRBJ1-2	CASEVYSANYGYTF	TGTGCCAGCGAAGTTTACAGCGCTAACTATGGCTACACCTTC
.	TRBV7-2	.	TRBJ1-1	CASSSKRGAATEAFF	TGTGCCAGCAGCTCGAAGAGAGGCGCAGCCACTGAAGCTTTCTTT
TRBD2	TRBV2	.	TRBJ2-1	CASPGLAASGTYNEQFF	TGTGCCAGTCCGGGACTAGCGGCTTCAGGCACCTACAATGAGCAGTTCTTC
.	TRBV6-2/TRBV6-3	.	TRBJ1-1	CASSDLQVEAFF	TGTGCCAGCAGTGACCTACAAGTTGAAGCTTTCTTT
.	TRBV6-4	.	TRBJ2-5	CASSDWAGLALPYQETQYF	TGTGCCAGCAGTGACTGGGCGGGACTCGCCCTACCGTACCAAGAGACCCAGTACTTC
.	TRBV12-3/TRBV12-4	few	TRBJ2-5	CASRKSGAKETQYF	TGTGCCAGCAGAAAGAGTGGGGCCAAAGAGACCCAGTACTTC
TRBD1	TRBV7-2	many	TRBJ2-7	CASSQTVGQGNEQYF	TGTGCCAGCAGCCAAACTGTCGGACAGGGAAACGAGCAGTACTTC
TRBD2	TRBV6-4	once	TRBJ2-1	CASRGLNTNEQFF	TGTGCCAGCCGGGGACTAAACACCAATGAGCAGTTCTTC
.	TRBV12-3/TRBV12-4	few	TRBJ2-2	CASSSGGGRELFF	TGTGCCAGCAGTTCGGGAGGGGGCAGGGAACTGTTTTTT
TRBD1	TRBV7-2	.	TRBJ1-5	CASSRQGFQPQHF	TGTGCCAGCAGCCGACAGGGTTTTCAGCCCCAGCATTTT
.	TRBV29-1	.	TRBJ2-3	CSVRGVSATQYF	TGCAGCGTTAGAGGGGTTTCGGCTACGCAGTATTTT
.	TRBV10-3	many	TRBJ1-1	CAISESLNTEAFF	TGTGCCATCAGTGAGTCCTTAAACACTGAAGCTTTCTTT
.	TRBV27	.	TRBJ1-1	CASSPQKNTEAFF	TGTGCCAGCAGTCCGCAGAAGAACACTGAAGCTTTCTTT
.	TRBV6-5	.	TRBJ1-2	CASSYSMAVNYGYTF	TGTGCCAGCAGTTACTCGATGGCGGTGAACTATGGCTACACCTTC
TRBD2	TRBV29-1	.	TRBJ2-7	CSVREGSHEQYF	TGCAGCGTACGGGAGGGATCACACGAGCAGTACTTC
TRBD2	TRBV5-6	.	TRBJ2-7	CASILVGGSSYEQYF	TGTGCCAGCATCCTCGTGGGCGGGAGCTCCTACGAGCAGTACTTC
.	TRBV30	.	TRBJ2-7	CAWQQGQEQYF	TGTGCCTGGCAACAGGGTCAGGAGCAGTACTTC
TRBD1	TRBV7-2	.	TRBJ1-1	CASSRPGQDTEAFF	TGTGCCAGCAGCCGGCCCGGACAGGACACTGAAGCTTTCTTT
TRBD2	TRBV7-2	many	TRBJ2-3	CASSPDRAGGETQYF	TGTGCCAGCAGCCCGGACCGGGCGGGAGGCGAAACGCAGTATTTT
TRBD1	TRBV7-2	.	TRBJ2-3	CASSFFRGPDTQYF	TGTGCCAGCAGCTTTTTCAGGGGGCCAGATACGCAGTATTTT
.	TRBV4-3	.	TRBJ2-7	CASSQVLAQTYEQYF	TGCGCCAGCAGCCAAGTTCTAGCTCAAACCTACGAGCAGTACTTC
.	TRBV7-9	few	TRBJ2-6	CASRTYEGLHSGANVLTF	TGTGCCAGCAGGACTTATGAGGGGCTCCACTCTGGGGCCAACGTCCTGACTTTC
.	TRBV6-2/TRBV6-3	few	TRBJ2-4	CASSFRAGSTKNIQYF	TGTGCCAGCAGTTTTCGGGCAGGTTCCACCAAAAACATTCAGTACTTC
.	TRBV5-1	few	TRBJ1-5	CASSWSGQSNQPQHF	TGCGCCAGCAGTTGGTCGGGGCAGAGCAATCAGCCCCAGCATTTT
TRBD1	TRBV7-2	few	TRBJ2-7	CASSLEAGGYEQYF	TGTGCCAGCAGCTTAGAGGCAGGGGGCTACGAGCAGTACTTC
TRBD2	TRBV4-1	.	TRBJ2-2	CASSPTPGAGTGELFF	TGCGCCAGCAGCCCCACGCCGGGAGCGGGAACCGGGGAGCTGTTTTTT
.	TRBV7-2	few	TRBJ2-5	CASRLGQSMGTQYF	TGTGCCAGCAGATTGGGACAATCAATGGGGACCCAGTACTTC
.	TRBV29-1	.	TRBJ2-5	CSVGRGLQETQYF	TGCAGCGTTGGGCGGGGGCTCCAAGAGACCCAGTACTTC
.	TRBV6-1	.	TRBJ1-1	CASRTGFNTEAFF	TGTGCCAGCAGGACAGGATTTAACACTGAAGCTTTCTTT
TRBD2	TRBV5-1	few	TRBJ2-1	CASNPSGSYNEQFF	TGCGCCAGCAATCCTAGCGGGTCCTACAATGAGCAGTTCTTC
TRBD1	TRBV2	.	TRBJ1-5	CASSDRVSSNQPQHF	TGTGCCAGCAGCGACAGGGTATCCAGCAATCAGCCCCAGCATTTT
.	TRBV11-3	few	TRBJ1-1	CASSVRAGTEAFF	TGTGCCAGCAGCGTTAGGGCGGGGACTGAAGCTTTCTTT
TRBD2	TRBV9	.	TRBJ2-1	CASSVAAGGPISYNEQFF	TGTGCCAGCAGCGTAGCAGCGGGAGGGCCGATATCCTACAATGAGCAGTTCTTC
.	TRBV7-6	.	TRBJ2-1	CASSFIVGDEQFF	TGTGCCAGCAGCTTCATCGTGGGCGATGAGCAGTTCTTC
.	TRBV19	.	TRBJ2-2	CASKGRGYTGELFF	TGTGCCAGTAAGGGCAGAGGATACACCGGGGAGCTGTTTTTT